Listed here is a single T cell receptor (beta chain). Its specificity is unknown. The sample originates from a study of persistence of HIV-infected CD4 T cells. Study findings and constraints: CMV- and Gag-responding cells had lower TCRbeta richness than CD3/CD28-responding cells. Proviral oligoclonality tracked with TCR oligoclonality within the same sorted cells.

This was the immunoSEQ version 4 assay in survey mode. Generated by immunoSEQ multiplex PCR, the TCRdb table keeps only in-frame clones and is missing some. The table shows 40,000 to 45,000 clones, with approximately 88% occurring only once. Anti-CD3/anti-CD28 beads served as a nonspecific positive control stimulus. Sorting of responding CD4+ T cells relied on upregulated CD40 ligand together with CD69. Adults with HIV-1 started suppressive ART while chronically infected. CD4+ T cell counts exceeded 400 cells/uL; CMV serology was positive. Germline lookup yields CDR1 LGHDT and CDR2 YNNKEL (reference sequence). The CDR3 spans 14 residues. Trimming left V 3 bases short and J 1 base short, with 6 bases between.

Sequenced material: CD4+ T cells sorted from PBMCs after approximately 20-hour stimulation, taken from a patient who received antiretroviral therapy. V usage is TRBV3-1 (or the pseudogene TRBV3-2) and J usage is TRBJ2-2; D unclear. The receptor's source is an adult man with HIV who was CMV-seropositive. CDR3 nucleotides: TGTGCCAGCAGCCAGGGGATGAACACCGGGGAGCTGTTTTTT. Its protein product is CASSQGMNTGELFF.